This TCR beta chain was obtained from a study of pediatric ulcerative colitis. About the study: Most patients had pancolitis, and two had left-sided colitis. Study-wide points: Compared with controls, ulcerative colitis showed greater blood-rectum clone sharing.

This clone has a single count. Its antigen is currently unknown. V gave up 7 bases and J gave up 4 bases, with 11 bases separating them. The CDR3 spans 12 residues. The germline gives CDR1 SGHNT, CDR2 YYREEE (reference sequence). The assay was run at survey level. Sequencing used immunoSEQ multiplex PCR; TCRdb keeps in-frame clones, though not all of them. The table lists about 9,500 clones, over 70% of them singletons. No immunosuppressive drugs were given to ulcerative colitis patients before diagnostic colonoscopy. The chain is built from TRBV5-4 and TRBJ1-2; D remains unclear. The sequence was collected from a girl under 18 with moderate ulcerative colitis. The sequenced sample consisted of blood. This CDR3 is CASARDTYGYTF. The CDR3 DNA reads TGTGCCAGCGCTAGGGATACCTATGGCTACACCTTC.